This TCR beta chain was identified during a study of OX40 agonist ivuxolimab in advanced cancers. This CDR3 has 15 residues. The germline gives CDR1 KGHSH, CDR2 LQKENI. The ends were cut back, 2 bases at V and 2 bases at J, with 13 bases in the middle. Clones were read by immunoSEQ multiplex PCR, and TCRdb kept only the in-frame ones, dropping some. The sample lists 51,000 or so clones; approximately 91% were seen once. Study findings and constraints: Researchers did not determine the expanded peripheral T cells' antigen specificity. At 0.1 to 3.0 mg/kg and by week 6, clonal expansion occurred in CD4+ and CD8+ blood T cells. Relatively little clonal expansion, among the lowest observed, appeared in partial responders at 0.1-3.0 mg/kg. On average, CD8+ T cells had more expanded clones than CD4+.

On this clone itself: The antigen is unknown.

The specimen was CD4+ or CD8+ T cells sorted from blood, collected in a trial of the OX40 agonist ivuxolimab. The V call is TRBV18, the J call TRBJ2-7; D is undetermined. This TCR came from an adult with an advanced solid tumor such as melanoma, head and neck, liver or kidney cancer. CDR3 residues: CASSPDQAGTYEQYF. The DNA of the CDR3 is TGTGCCAGCTCACCAGACCAGGCAGGTACCTACGAGCAGTACTTC.